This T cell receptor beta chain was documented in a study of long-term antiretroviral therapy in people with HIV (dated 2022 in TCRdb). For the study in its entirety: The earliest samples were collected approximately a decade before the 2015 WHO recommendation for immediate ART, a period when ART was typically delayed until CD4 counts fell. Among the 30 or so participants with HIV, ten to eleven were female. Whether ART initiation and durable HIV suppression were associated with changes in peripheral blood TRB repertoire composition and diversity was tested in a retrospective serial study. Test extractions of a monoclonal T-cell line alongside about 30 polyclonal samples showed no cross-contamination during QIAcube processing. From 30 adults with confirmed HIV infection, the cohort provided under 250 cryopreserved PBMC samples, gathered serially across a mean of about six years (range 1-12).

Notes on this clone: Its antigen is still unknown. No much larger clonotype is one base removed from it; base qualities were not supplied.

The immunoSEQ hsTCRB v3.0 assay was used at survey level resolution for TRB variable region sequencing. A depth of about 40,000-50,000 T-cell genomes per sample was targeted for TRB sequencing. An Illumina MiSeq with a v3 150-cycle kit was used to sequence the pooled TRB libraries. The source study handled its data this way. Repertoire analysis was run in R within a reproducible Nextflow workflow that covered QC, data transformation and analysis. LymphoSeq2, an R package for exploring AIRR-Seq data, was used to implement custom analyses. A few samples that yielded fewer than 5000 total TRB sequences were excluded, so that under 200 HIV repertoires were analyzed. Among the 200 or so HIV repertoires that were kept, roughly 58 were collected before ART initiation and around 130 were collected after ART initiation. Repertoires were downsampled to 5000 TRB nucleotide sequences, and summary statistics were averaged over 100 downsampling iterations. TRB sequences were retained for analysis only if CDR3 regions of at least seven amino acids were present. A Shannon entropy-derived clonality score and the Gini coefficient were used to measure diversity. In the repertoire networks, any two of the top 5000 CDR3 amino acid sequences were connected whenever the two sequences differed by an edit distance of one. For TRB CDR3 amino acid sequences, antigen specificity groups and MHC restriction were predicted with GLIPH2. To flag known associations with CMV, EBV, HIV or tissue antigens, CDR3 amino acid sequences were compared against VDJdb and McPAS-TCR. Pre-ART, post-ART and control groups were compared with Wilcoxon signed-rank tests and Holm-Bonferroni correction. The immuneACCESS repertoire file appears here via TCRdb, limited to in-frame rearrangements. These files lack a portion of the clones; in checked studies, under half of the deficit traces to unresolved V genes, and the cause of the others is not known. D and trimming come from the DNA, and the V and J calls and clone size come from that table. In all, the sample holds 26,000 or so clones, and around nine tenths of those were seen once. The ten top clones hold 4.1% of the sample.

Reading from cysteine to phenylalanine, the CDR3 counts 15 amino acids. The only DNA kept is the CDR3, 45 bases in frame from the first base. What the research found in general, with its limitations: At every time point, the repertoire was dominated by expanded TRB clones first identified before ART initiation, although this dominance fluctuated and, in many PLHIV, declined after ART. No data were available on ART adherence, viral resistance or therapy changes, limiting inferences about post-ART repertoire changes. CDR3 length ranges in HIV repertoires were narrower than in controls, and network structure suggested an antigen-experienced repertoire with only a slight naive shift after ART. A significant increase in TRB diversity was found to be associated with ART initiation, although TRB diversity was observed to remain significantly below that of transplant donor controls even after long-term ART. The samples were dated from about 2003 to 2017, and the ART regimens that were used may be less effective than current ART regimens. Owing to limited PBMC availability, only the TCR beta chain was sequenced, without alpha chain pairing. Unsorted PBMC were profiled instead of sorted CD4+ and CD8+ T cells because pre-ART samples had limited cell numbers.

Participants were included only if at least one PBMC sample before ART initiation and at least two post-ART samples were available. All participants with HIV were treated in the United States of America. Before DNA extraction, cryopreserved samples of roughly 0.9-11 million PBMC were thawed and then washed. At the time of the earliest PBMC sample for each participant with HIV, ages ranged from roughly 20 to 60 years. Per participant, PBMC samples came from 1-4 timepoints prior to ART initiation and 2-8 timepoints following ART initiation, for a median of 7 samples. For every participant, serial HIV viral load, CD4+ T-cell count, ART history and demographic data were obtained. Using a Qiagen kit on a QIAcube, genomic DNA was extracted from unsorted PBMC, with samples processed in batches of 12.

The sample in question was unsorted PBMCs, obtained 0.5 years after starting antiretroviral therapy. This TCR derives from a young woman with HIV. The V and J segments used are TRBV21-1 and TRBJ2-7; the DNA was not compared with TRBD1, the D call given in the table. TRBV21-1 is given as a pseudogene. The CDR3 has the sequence CASSPLRQGAYEQYF. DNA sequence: TGTGCCAGCAGCCCCCTCCGACAGGGGGCATACGAGCAGTACTTC.